These 6 T cell receptor beta chains originate from one sample sequenced in a study of blood T cell repertoires in COVID-19. Only in-frame clones appear in the TCRdb table, and some are missing; sequencing was by immunoSEQ multiplex PCR. This table has some 42,000 clones, approximately 85% appearing once. Sequencing was carried out using peripheral blood. The receptors shown here come from a human donor in a cohort sampled during active COVID-19.

This clone was recorded once. The rearrangement links TRBV7-8 to TRBJ2-5, with 9 positions matching TRBD2. Germline loops: CDR1 SGHVS, CDR2 FQNEAQ. V gave up 2 bases and J gave up 2 bases; unmatched junction bases: 18. CDR3 size: 20 residues. CDR3 sequence: CASSLSRWGVSGGWQETQYF. The DNA of the CDR3 is TGTGCCAGCAGCTTAAGCCGCTGGGGTGTTAGCGGGGGTTGGCAAGAGACCCAGTACTTC.

This clone was counted between two and nine times. This chain connects TRBV24-1 to TRBJ2-3; 9 bases agree with TRBD1. There are 15 residues in the CDR3. The V and J ends lost 3 bases and 5 bases, in that order; junction bases with no gene match: 5. Germline V gene sequence: CDR1 KGHDR, CDR2 SFDVKD. CDR3: CATSDPGQGRDTQYF. The CDR3 nucleotides read TGTGCCACCAGTGATCCGGGACAGGGCAGAGATACGCAGTATTTT.

The chain joins TRBV4-1 to TRBJ2-7; no definite D call. The germline V gene has CDR1 MGHRA and CDR2 YSYEKL. CDR3 length: 17 amino acids. Deletions cut 1 base from V and 1 base from J, with 17 bases between. CDR3 sequence: CASSQAIITSGSYEQYF. The CDR3 DNA sequence: TGCGCCAGCAGCCAAGCGATCATAACCTCAGGTTCCTACGAGCAGTACTTC.

The DNA for the CDR3 is TGTGCCAGCAGCTTAGGGACAGCGGGGCTTAGTAATGAAAAACTGTTTTTT. This codes for CASSLGTAGLSNEKLFF. J is TRBJ1-4 and V is TRBV7-2, with D maybe TRBD1 (6 bases). This CDR3 region has 17 residues. V lost 1 base, J lost 4 bases, and 16 bases lay in between. Germline CDR1 SGHTA, CDR2 FQGNSA.

The V and J genes are TRBV5-1 and TRBJ2-1, with TRBD2 matching over 12 bases. Unmatched junction bases numbered 11, after V lost 5 bases and J lost 8 bases. This CDR3 region has 16 residues. Germline V gene sequence: CDR1 SGHRS, CDR2 YFSETQ. The CDR3 bases are TGCGCCAGCAGATCCGGACTAGCGGGGAAGGGACATGAGCAGTTCTTC. Translation: CASRSGLAGKGHEQFF.

The chain employs TRBV7-9 and TRBJ2-6; 8 bases are shared with TRBD1. Germline CDR1 reads SEHNR; CDR2 reads FQNEAQ (reference sequence). This CDR3 comprises 16 residues. V lost 5 bases, J lost 2 bases, and 5 bases stayed unmatched. The CDR3 region has the DNA TGTGCCAGCAGCCTCCAGACAGGGGCTGGGGCCAACGTCCTGACTTTC. Residues: CASSLQTGAGANVLTF.